This T cell receptor beta chain was identified during a study of blood T cell repertoires in COVID-19. About the research overall: Collection of acute and convalescent COVID-19 samples took place in the United States, Italy and Spain. PBMCs, B-cell-depleted T cells, or T cells were the source of the cDNA or gDNA that made up the material.

In the original workflow: Reference gene primers were amplified, and this amplification served to estimate nucleated cell counts. Libraries were prepared by immunoSEQ multiplex PCR; TCRdb keeps only in-frame clonotypes and omits some of them. The V and J calls and clone size were taken over from that table, and D and trimming were inferred from the DNA. The sample includes about 130,000 clones, about four fifths of them seen just once. Looked up from germline, CDR1 is LGHDT and CDR2 is YNNKEL (reference sequence). The CDR3 runs to 13 residues. V was trimmed by 4 bases and J by 1 base, leaving 7 bases between them.

V gene TRBV3-1 (or the pseudogene TRBV3-2) combines with J gene TRBJ1-1; D is unclear. Sequencing was done on a sample of peripheral blood. The receptor comes from a woman in her fifties or sixties with acute or convalescent COVID-19. CDR3 bases: TGTGCCAGCAGCCGCCTTAGGAACACTGAAGCTTTCTTT. It codes for CASSRLRNTEAFF.